Shown below are 27 T cell receptor beta chains from a single sample sequenced in a study of blood T cell repertoires in COVID-19. Clones were read by immunoSEQ multiplex PCR, and TCRdb kept only the in-frame ones, dropping some. The table lists fewer than 100,000 clones, 88% of them singletons. Sequenced: peripheral blood. These receptors were collected from a human donor in a cohort sampled during active COVID-19.

The gene calls are TRBV6-2 or TRBV6-3 and TRBJ2-1; TRBD2 matches 10 bases. The ends lost 5 bases at V and 4 bases at J; junction bases unmatched: 5. The CDR3 is 15 amino acids. Germline CDR1 and CDR2: MNHEY and SVGEGT. The CDR3 here is CASSRGLAAYNEQFF. The CDR3 bases are TGTGCCAGCAGTCGAGGACTAGCGGCATACAATGAGCAGTTCTTC.

The gene calls are TRBV6-2 or TRBV6-3 and TRBJ1-5, with TRBD1 as a possible D gene (6 bases). CDR3 size: 14 residues. V was trimmed by 1 base and J by 7 bases, leaving 11 bases between them. CDR1 is MNHEY and CDR2 is SVGEGT in the germline V gene. This CDR3 reads CASSYLGARQPQHF. The DNA for the CDR3 is TGTGCCAGCAGTTACTTGGGGGCTAGGCAGCCCCAGCATTTT.

This clone was seen just once. This chain links TRBV6-5 with TRBJ2-7; perhaps TRBD1 as D (6 bases). V dropped 6 bases and J dropped 4 bases, with 13 bases sitting between them. This CDR3 is 13 amino acids long. The germline CDR1 and CDR2 sequences are MNHEY and SVGAGI. CDR3 in amino acids: CASSPDRNYEQYF. The DNA for the CDR3 is TGTGCCAGCAGCCCGGACAGAAATTACGAGCAGTACTTC.

The rearrangement links TRBV28 to TRBJ1-5; 7 bases align to TRBD1. The CDR3 is made up of 19 amino acids. Germline CDR1 MDHEN, CDR2 SYDVKM. V lost 6 bases and J lost 0; bases outside the gene matches: 17. The CDR3 reads CASSELQGRRYISNQPQHF. CDR3 coding DNA: TGTGCCAGCAGCGAATTACAGGGGCGGAGATATATTAGCAATCAGCCCCAGCATTTT.

The chain recombines TRBV18 with TRBJ2-7; D is uncertain. The CDR3 is made up of 15 amino acids. The germline CDR1 and CDR2 sequences are KGHSH and LQKENI. V lost 1 base to trimming and J lost 9 bases, with 19 bases between them. The CDR3: CASSPQPQPSGWQYF. In DNA form, the CDR3 reads TGTGCCAGCTCACCACAACCACAGCCCTCCGGATGGCAGTACTTC.

The genes are TRBV18 and TRBJ1-1; 7 nucleotides agree with TRBD1. The trim removed 4 bases at V and 4 bases at J, leaving 12 bases unmatched. The CDR3 totals 16 residues. CDR1 KGHSH and CDR2 LQKENI come from the germline V gene. CDR3 in amino acids: CASSQSRGSGGTEAFF. CDR3 bases: TGTGCCAGCTCACAAAGCAGGGGCTCAGGGGGCACTGAAGCTTTCTTT.

V is TRBV2 and J is TRBJ1-4; D is unclear. Germline CDR1 SNHLY, CDR2 FYNNEI. The CDR3 is 14 amino acids. Between the trimmed V and J ends, which lost 10 bases and 4 bases, there was a span of 16 bases. This chain's CDR3 is CATGVGGNNEKLFF. Written as DNA, the CDR3 is TGTGCCACCGGCGTTGGCGGTAATAATGAAAAACTGTTTTTT.

This clone was seen only a few times. The chain recombines TRBV2 with TRBJ1-4, with 9 nucleotides matching TRBD1. Germline CDR1 is SNHLY and CDR2 is FYNNEI. The CDR3 contains 17 residues. The ends lost 1 base at V and 6 bases at J; junction bases unmatched: 9. CDR3 residues: CASSEEEVGQGYEKLFF. The CDR3 DNA reads as TGTGCCAGCAGTGAAGAAGAGGTGGGACAGGGCTATGAAAAACTGTTTTTT.

This clone occurred once. The chain couples TRBV7-3 to TRBJ2-3, with D possibly matching TRBD2 (5 bases). This CDR3 spans 15 amino acids. Trimming removed 4 bases at V and 2 bases at J, with 13 bases between. Germline lookup yields CDR1 SGHTA and CDR2 FQGTGA. CDR3 bases: TGTGCCAGCAGCTCAGGAGGACCCAACACAGATACGCAGTATTTT. Protein: CASSSGGPNTDTQYF.

This chain links TRBV5-4 with TRBJ2-5; the D gene is possibly TRBD1 (5 bases). The CDR3 is 15 amino acids. The germline V gene encodes CDR1 SGHNT and CDR2 YYREEE (reference sequence). Trimming shortened V by 4 bases and J by 4 bases, and 17 bases separated the two germline ends. The CDR3 loop reads CASSPPAGQGETQYF. Written as DNA, the CDR3 is TGTGCCAGCAGCCCACCCGCAGGGCAGGGAGAGACCCAGTACTTC.

V usage is TRBV28 and J usage is TRBJ2-7; 11 nucleotides agree with TRBD2. This CDR3 is 15 amino acids long. V gave up 3 bases and J gave up 7 bases; unmatched junction bases: 8. The germline CDR1 and CDR2 sequences are MDHEN and SYDVKM. CDR3 sequence reads: CASSFASGRQGEQYF. CDR3 sequence (DNA): TGTGCCAGCAGTTTCGCTAGCGGGAGGCAGGGTGAGCAGTACTTC.

The V and J genes are TRBV4-1 and TRBJ1-3; 8 nucleotides match TRBD1. This CDR3 has 16 residues. Germline CDR1 reads MGHRA; CDR2 reads YSYEKL. V was pared by 0 bases and J by 4 bases, with 5 bases of the junction left unmatched. Written as DNA, the CDR3 is TGCGCCAGCAGCCAAGACAGGGGGCTTGGAGGAAACACCATATATTTT. It codes for CASSQDRGLGGNTIYF.

The chain is built from TRBV27 and TRBJ2-3; a possible D gene is TRBD1 (6 bases). V shed 6 bases and J shed 1 base, with 17 bases lying between them. CDR1 is MNHEY and CDR2 is SMNVEV in the germline V gene (reference sequence). The CDR3 sequence is 16 residues long. CDR3 bases: TGTGCCAGCAGCCAAAACGCCAACAGGGGCACAGATACGCAGTATTTT. This gives the protein CASSQNANRGTDTQYF.

The chain uses TRBV27 and TRBJ2-7, with TRBD1 matching over 9 bases. This CDR3 contains 19 residues. The ends lost 4 bases at V and 5 bases at J; junction bases unmatched: 21. Germline lookup yields CDR1 MNHEY and CDR2 SMNVEV (reference sequence). The CDR3 DNA reads as TGTGCCAGCAGTTCCTATATAAAATCCGCCGGGACAGGGAACCACGAGCAGTACTTC. Residues: CASSSYIKSAGTGNHEQYF.

This clone was counted a single time. This chain uses TRBV24-1 with TRBJ2-2, with 7 bases fitting TRBD2. Per germline, CDR1 KGHDR and CDR2 SFDVKD. This CDR3 region has 14 residues. V shed 5 bases, J shed 4 bases, and the junction held 3 bases outside the gene matches. DNA of the CDR3: TGTGCCACCAGTGCCACTAGCGTCACCGGGGAGCTGTTTTTT. It encodes CATSATSVTGELFF.

J is TRBJ2-6 and V is TRBV30, with D tentatively TRBD1 (5 bases). Trimming took 1 base from V and 4 from J, leaving 11 bases between them. The CDR3 consists of 15 residues. Germline V gene data show CDR1 as GTSNPN and CDR2 as SVGIG (reference sequence). CDR3 protein: CAWSDSGLGANVLTF. The CDR3 coding sequence is TGTGCCTGGAGTGATTCAGGGCTGGGGGCCAACGTCCTGACTTTC.

The chain has TRBV24-1 and TRBJ1-1; 11 bases line up with TRBD1. The CDR3 runs to 13 residues. Trimming at V came to 7 bases and at J to 4 bases, leaving 1 base not matched to a gene. The germline gives CDR1 KGHDR, CDR2 SFDVKD. The CDR3 here is CATRGTGGTEAFF. For the CDR3, the DNA is TGTGCCACCAGAGGGACAGGGGGCACTGAAGCTTTCTTT.

The CDR3 bases are TGTGCCAGCAGCTTAGTCCCAGGGGGCTGGCAGTACTTC. Translated: CASSLVPGGWQYF. J is TRBJ2-7 and V is TRBV7-2; TRBD1 matches at 8 bases. CDR3 size: 13 residues. V lost 1 base to trimming and J lost 9 bases; unmatched junction nucleotides: 5. CDR1 and CDR2 from the germline V gene are SGHTA and FQGNSA.

J is TRBJ2-1 and V is TRBV12-5; tentative D call: TRBD2 (5 bases). The CDR3 consists of 12 residues. The germline V gene has CDR1 LGHNT and CDR2 FRNRAP. V was clipped by 5 bases and J by 5 bases, with 7 bases between them. CDR3 bases: TGTGCTAGTGGTACGACTAACAATGAGCAGTTCTTC. Its protein product is CASGTTNNEQFF.

This chain joins TRBV5-8 and TRBJ2-5, with 9 bases that match TRBD2. The CDR3 is made up of 16 amino acids. Germline V gene lookup returns CDR1 SGHTS and CDR2 YDEGEE. V dropped 6 bases and J dropped 4; count of bases not matched to a gene: 13. The CDR3 here is CASTGVSSGVLETQYF. CDR3 DNA sequence: TGTGCCAGCACCGGAGTTTCTAGCGGGGTTTTAGAGACCCAGTACTTC.

The rearrangement links TRBV6-5 to TRBJ2-6; TRBD1 aligns across 9 bases. The CDR3 extends over 15 amino acids. CDR1 MNHEY and CDR2 SVGAGI come from the germline V gene. The trim removed 10 bases at V and 1 base at J, leaving 5 bases unmatched. This CDR3 reads CATQTGGSGANVLTF. The CDR3 DNA reads TGTGCCACTCAGACAGGGGGATCTGGGGCCAACGTCCTGACTTTC.

The chain has TRBV7-2 and TRBJ2-1; D remains unclear. Germline-derived CDR1 and CDR2 are SGHTA and FQGNSA. Trimming stripped 3 bases from V and 0 bases from J, with 6 bases between. This CDR3 has 14 residues. CDR3 sequence (DNA): TGTGCCAGCAGCTTTATTCGCTCCTACAATGAGCAGTTCTTC. This encodes CASSFIRSYNEQFF.

The CDR3 nucleotides are TGTGCCAGCCCCCGGGACGCGGGGGGGCAAGAGACCCAGTACTTC. Its protein is CASPRDAGGQETQYF. The chain uses TRBV6-6 and TRBJ2-5; TRBD2 agrees at 9 bases. Germline trimming cut 8 bases from V and 2 bases from J; bases unmatched to any gene: 9. The CDR3 extends over 15 amino acids. The V gene's germline CDR1 is MNHNY and CDR2 SVGAGI (reference sequence).

V usage is TRBV5-1 and J usage is TRBJ1-1, with 9 bases matching TRBD1. Losses at the gene ends were 1 base for V and 7 bases for J; bases not matched to a gene: 11. In germline, CDR1 is SGHRS, CDR2 YFSETQ. CDR3 length equals 16 residues. This CDR3 is CASSLRRGQGSSEAFF. DNA of the CDR3: TGCGCCAGCAGCTTGAGACGGGGACAGGGATCCAGTGAAGCTTTCTTT.

The chain joins TRBV7-8 to TRBJ2-7; TRBD2 is a possible D gene (5 bases). Germline assignment: CDR1 SGHVS and CDR2 FQNEAQ. The CDR3 has 13 residues. Trimming shortened V by 3 bases and J by 2 bases, and 8 bases separated the two germline ends. The CDR3 nucleotides are TGTGCCAGCAGCTTCTCCGGGGCCTACGAGCAGTACTTC. Amino acids: CASSFSGAYEQYF. The full variable domain, rest sourced from reference TRBV7-8 and TRBJ2-7, is GAGVSQSPRYKVAKRGQDVALRCDPISGHVSLFWYQQALGQGPEFLTYFQNEAQLDKSGLPSDRFFAERPEGSVSTLKIQRTQQEDSAVYLCASSFSGAYEQYFGPGTRLTVT.

The chain's CDR3 is CASSRTARPDGYTF. The CDR3 region has the DNA TGTGCCAGCAGCCGGACAGCCCGCCCAGATGGCTACACCTTC. The chain couples TRBV6-2 or TRBV6-3 to TRBJ1-2; a possible D gene is TRBD1 (6 bases). Trimming removed 6 bases from V and 6 bases from J, with 17 bases in between. This CDR3 spans 14 amino acids. The germline CDR1 and CDR2 sequences are MNHEY and SVGEGT.

This clone was found a few times. This rearrangement joins TRBV11-2 to TRBJ2-5, with TRBD1 matching over 7 bases. CDR3 length equals 13 residues. The V segment lost 5 bases and the J segment 4 bases; nucleotides outside the gene matches: 4. CDR1 SGHAT and CDR2 FQNNGV come from the germline V gene. CDR3 bases: TGTGCCAGCAGCAGGGGGCTTGGAGAGACCCAGTACTTC. Translation gives CASSRGLGETQYF.